These 21 T cell receptor beta chains were all obtained from the same sample, sequenced in a study of cytomegalovirus exposure and HLA in healthy donors. Method: immunoSEQ multiplex PCR; TCRdb's copy keeps in-frame clones and lacks some. The sample lists under 200,000 clones, 86% occurring once. Sequenced input: PBMCs. Source of these receptors: a woman aged 25 to 45 in good health and CMV-seronegative.

The V gene is TRBV28, the J gene TRBJ2-5; D might be TRBD2 (6 bases). V lost 5 bases and J lost 1, with 11 bases in between. Germline values: CDR1 MDHEN, CDR2 SYDVKM. There are 14 residues in the CDR3. CDR3 loop: CASSPGLFQETQYF. The CDR3 DNA sequence: TGTGCCAGCAGTCCGGGACTCTTCCAAGAGACCCAGTACTTC.

This clone was counted ten times or more. This sequence joins TRBV19 and TRBJ1-5; possible D gene TRBD1, 6 bases. V gave up 0 bases and J gave up 3 bases, with 15 bases separating them. The CDR3 loop spans 17 amino acids. From germline, CDR1 is LNHDA and CDR2 SQIVND (reference sequence). The CDR3 region has the DNA TGTGCCAGTAGTATAGATCGGTCGCGGACAGTCAATCAGCCCCAGCATTTT. Translated: CASSIDRSRTVNQPQHF.

The chain links TRBV11-1 to TRBJ1-4; unclear D gene. The V gene lost 0 bases and the J gene lost 4 bases, with 12 bases spanning the gap. This CDR3 spans 16 amino acids. The germline V gene encodes CDR1 SGHAT and CDR2 FQDESV (reference sequence). In DNA form, the CDR3 reads TGTGCCAGCAGCTTAGCCGGACGGACGATTAATGAAAAACTGTTTTTT. Translation: CASSLAGRTINEKLFF.

The chain uses TRBV2 and TRBJ2-1; 10 bases align to TRBD1. The V gene end was trimmed by 5 bases and the J gene end by 8 bases; junction bases not matched to a gene: 6. The length of the CDR3 is 14 residues. Germline lookup yields CDR1 SNHLY and CDR2 FYNNEI. CDR3: CASSRTGGIDEQFF. CDR3 DNA: TGTGCCAGCAGTAGGACAGGGGGTATCGATGAGCAGTTCTTC.

This clone was seen a few times. The J gene is TRBJ2-3, the V gene TRBV5-1, with no clear D. V lost 0 bases to trimming and J lost 1 base, with 3 bases between them. There are 13 residues in the CDR3. Germline CDR1 SGHRS, CDR2 YFSETQ. This chain's CDR3 is CASSLDGTDTQYF. Written as DNA, the CDR3 is TGCGCCAGCAGCTTGGATGGCACAGATACGCAGTATTTT. The full variable domain, with the rest looked up from reference TRBV5-1 and TRBJ2-3, is KAGVTQTPRYLIKTRGQQVTLSCSPISGHRSVSWYQQTPGQGLQFLFEYFSETQRNKGNFPGRFSGRQFSNSRSEMNVSTLELGDSALYLCASSLDGTDTQYFGPGTRLTVL.

This chain uses TRBV27 with TRBJ1-3; D not resolved. This CDR3 comprises 17 residues. With 1 base removed from V and 0 bases from J, the gap between germline ends came to 13 bases. CDR1 and CDR2 from the germline V gene are MNHEY and SMNVEV (reference sequence). In DNA form, the CDR3 reads TGTGCCAGCAGTTTATTACCCCTAGGCCGCTCTGGAAACACCATATATTTT. This encodes CASSLLPLGRSGNTIYF.

The V call is TRBV28, the J call TRBJ1-5; the D gene is possibly TRBD1 (5 bases). CDR3 length equals 14 residues. The germline CDR1 and CDR2 sequences are MDHEN and SYDVKM. V lost 1 base, J lost 6 bases, and 10 bases lay in between. This CDR3 is CASSLSGSGQPQHF. As DNA, the CDR3 is TGTGCCAGCAGTTTATCAGGGTCGGGTCAGCCCCAGCATTTT.

This clone was detected once. This chain uses TRBV18 with TRBJ2-5; 7 bases align to TRBD1. There are 14 residues in the CDR3. V was pared by 3 bases and J by 1 base, with 2 bases of the junction left unmatched. Germline CDR1 KGHSH, CDR2 LQKENI. The CDR3 here is CASSPGQTQETQYF. The CDR3 coding sequence is TGTGCCAGCTCACCGGGACAGACCCAAGAGACCCAGTACTTC.

The J gene is TRBJ1-2, the V gene TRBV18, with D perhaps matching TRBD1 (5 bases). Trimming left V 1 base short and J 0 bases short, with 24 bases between. The CDR3 has 20 amino acids. Germline V CDR1 and CDR2: KGHSH, LQKENI. The CDR3 region has the DNA TGTGCCAGCTCACCACGTCTTCAAGTAACAGGATGGGAGGCTAACTATGGCTACACCTTC. Protein sequence: CASSPRLQVTGWEANYGYTF.

This chain connects TRBV2 to TRBJ1-5, with D maybe TRBD1 (5 bases). Germline values: CDR1 SNHLY, CDR2 FYNNEI. V lost 6 bases and J 2 bases, leaving 17 bases between the germline ends. The CDR3 is made up of 16 amino acids. The chain's CDR3 is CASRGVGRRGNQPQHF. The CDR3 DNA follows: TGTGCCAGCAGGGGGGTGGGACGGCGTGGCAATCAGCCCCAGCATTTT.

The V gene is TRBV6-6, the J gene TRBJ1-1, with 11 bases aligning to TRBD1. The germline V gene has CDR1 MNHNY and CDR2 SVGAGI (reference sequence). The CDR3 runs to 12 residues. V gave up 2 bases and J gave up 11 bases; unmatched junction bases: 1. The CDR3 loop reads CASSYGTGGAFF. Here the CDR3 DNA reads TGTGCCAGCAGTTACGGGACAGGGGGTGCTTTCTTT.

This rearrangement joins TRBV30 to TRBJ2-7; D may be TRBD1 (5 bases). Trimming took 2 bases from V and 5 from J, leaving 10 bases between them. CDR3 size: 12 residues. Germline values: CDR1 GTSNPN, CDR2 SVGIG (reference sequence). CDR3 sequence (DNA): TGTGCCTGGAGTCCCCTCAGGGACGAGCAGTACTTC. This translates into CAWSPLRDEQYF.

The chain couples TRBV4-1 to TRBJ2-3; tentative D call: TRBD2 (5 bases). Germline CDR1 MGHRA, CDR2 YSYEKL. The CDR3 spans 16 residues. Trimming stripped 0 bases from V and 1 base from J, with 11 bases between. CDR3 sequence reads: CASSQDRGYGTDTQYF. CDR3 sequence (DNA): TGCGCCAGCAGCCAAGATCGAGGGTATGGCACAGATACGCAGTATTTT.

This clone was seen only a few times. The rearrangement uses TRBV19 and TRBJ1-2; no reliable D call. Germline V gene sequence: CDR1 LNHDA, CDR2 SQIVND (reference sequence). Trimming removed 1 base at V and 2 bases at J, with 8 bases between. CDR3 length: 14 amino acids. CDR3 bases: TGTGCCAGTAGTATAGTCGATGAAAACTATGGCTACACCTTC. Its translation: CASSIVDENYGYTF. The full variable domain, completed using reference TRBV19 and TRBJ1-2, is DGGITQSPKYLFRKEGQNVTLSCEQNLNHDAMYWYRQDPGQGLRLIYYSQIVNDFQKGDIAEGYSVSREKKESFPLTVTSAQKNPTAFYLCASSIVDENYGYTFGSGTRLTVV.

The V and J genes are TRBV4-3 and TRBJ1-4, with D perhaps matching TRBD1 (6 bases). The CDR3 spans 17 residues. Germline CDR1 reads LGHNA; CDR2 reads YSLEER. With 0 bases removed from V and 0 bases from J, the gap between germline ends came to 11 bases. The CDR3 DNA is TGCGCCAGCAGCCAAGACAGGGGCCGCGCAACTAATGAAAAACTGTTTTTT. Amino acids: CASSQDRGRATNEKLFF.

This sequence joins TRBV5-1 and TRBJ2-3; possible D gene TRBD2, 5 bases. Germline V lookup: CDR1 SGHRS, CDR2 YFSETQ. The V and J ends lost 0 bases and 2 bases respectively, with 7 bases between them. This CDR3 has 14 residues. CDR3 DNA sequence: TGCGCCAGCAGCTTGGGGACTGTCACAGATACGCAGTATTTT. Translation: CASSLGTVTDTQYF.

V gene TRBV7-9 combines with J gene TRBJ1-2; perhaps TRBD1 as D (5 bases). Germline CDR1 SEHNR, CDR2 FQNEAQ (reference sequence). Deletions cut 3 bases from V and 3 bases from J, with 14 bases between. The CDR3 extends over 15 amino acids. CDR3 nucleotides: TGTGCCAGCAGCTTTGATCTCAGGGAGGACTATGGCTACACCTTC. Its protein is CASSFDLREDYGYTF.

This sequence joins TRBV27 and TRBJ2-1; 12 bases align to TRBD2. With V trimmed by 2 bases and J by 4 bases, 3 bases remained unmatched. CDR1 and CDR2 (germline): MNHEY, SMNVEV (reference sequence). There are 16 residues in the CDR3. The CDR3 DNA reads TGTGCCAGCAGTTTAATCGGGACTAGCGGGTACAATGAGCAGTTCTTC. It translates to CASSLIGTSGYNEQFF.

The gene calls are TRBV25-1 and TRBJ1-4; 7 bases match TRBD1. The CDR3 extends over 15 amino acids. Germline V CDR1 and CDR2: MGHDK, SYGVNS. Trimming took 2 bases from V and 4 from J; bases not matched to a gene: 4. As DNA, the CDR3 is TGTGCCAGCAGTGAACCGGGACAGCTTAATGAAAAACTGTTTTTT. This sequence encodes CASSEPGQLNEKLFF.

This sequence joins TRBV5-1 and TRBJ2-7, with D possibly being TRBD1 (6 bases). Per the germline V gene, CDR1 is SGHRS and CDR2 is YFSETQ. The CDR3 runs 15 residues. Between the trimmed V and J ends, which lost 1 base and 3 bases, there was a span of 14 bases. CDR3 in amino acids: CASSLRAGESYEQYF. The CDR3 DNA reads TGCGCCAGCAGCTTGAGGGCAGGGGAGAGCTACGAGCAGTACTTC.

The V call is TRBV7-8, the J call TRBJ2-7; D remains unclear. Trimming removed 10 bases from V and 5 bases from J, with 12 bases in between. Per germline, CDR1 SGHVS and CDR2 FQNEAQ. CDR3 size: 11 residues. Written as DNA, the CDR3 is TGTGCCACCTCGGGTAACCACGAGCAGTACTTC. Its protein is CATSGNHEQYF.